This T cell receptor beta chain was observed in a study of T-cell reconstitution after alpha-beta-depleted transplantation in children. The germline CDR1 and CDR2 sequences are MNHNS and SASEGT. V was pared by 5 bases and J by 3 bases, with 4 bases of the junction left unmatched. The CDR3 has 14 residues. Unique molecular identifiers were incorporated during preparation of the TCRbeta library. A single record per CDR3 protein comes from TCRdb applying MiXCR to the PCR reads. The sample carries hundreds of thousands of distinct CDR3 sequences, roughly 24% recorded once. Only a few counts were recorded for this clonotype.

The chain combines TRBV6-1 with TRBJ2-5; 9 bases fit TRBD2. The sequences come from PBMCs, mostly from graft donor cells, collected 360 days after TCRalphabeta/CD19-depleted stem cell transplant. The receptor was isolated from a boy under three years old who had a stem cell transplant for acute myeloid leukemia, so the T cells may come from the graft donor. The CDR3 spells CASSPGTSKETQYF. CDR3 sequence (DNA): TGTGCCAGCAGTCCAGGGACTAGCAAAGAGACCCAGTACTTC.